This TCR beta chain is drawn from a study of T cells after yellow fever vaccination. TCRdb re-derived calls from the 5' RACE reads in MiXCR, one entry per CDR3 protein. The sample records 250,000 or so distinct CDR3 sequences, roughly 4% being singletons. The ends were cut back, 1 base at V and 5 bases at J, with 8 bases in the middle. Germline V gene lookup returns CDR1 LGHDT and CDR2 YNNKEL (reference sequence). The CDR3 has 13 residues. This clonotype was counted many times. What it binds is not known. Study-wide results and limits: Once the booster was given, most primary-vaccination clones reappeared, at approximately 97% for CD4 and roughly 85% for CD8. The secondary T-cell response peaked on day 5, not day 15, but was weaker. The CD4 and CD8 compartments had a small share of their clonotypes in common.

The receptor's source is a man in his late teens or twenties who received the YFV17D yellow fever vaccine. The sample in question was PBMCs, obtained 15 days after the yellow fever booster vaccination. The chain joins TRBV3-1 to TRBJ2-5; D may be TRBD1 or TRBD2 (5 bases each). Written as DNA, the CDR3 is TGTGCCAGCAGCCAAGCCGGGGCTGAGACCCAGTACTTC. As protein: CASSQAGAETQYF.